This TCR beta chain was documented in a study of T cells after yellow fever vaccination. This CDR3 has 11 residues. Per the germline V gene, CDR1 is SGHRS and CDR2 is YFSETQ. Many counts were recorded for this clonotype. An end of the junction differs from the germline gene, which may be a read error. Using its own MiXCR run on the 5' RACE reads, TCRdb lists one record per CDR3 protein. Of roughly 150,000 distinct CDR3 sequences listed, roughly 6.7% are singletons. The receptor was derived from a man younger than 45 who received the YFV17D yellow fever vaccine. V is TRBV5-1 and J is TRBJ2-1; TRBD2 is a possible D gene (6 bases). The sequencing used CD4+ T cells sorted from PBMCs, collected 10 days after the yellow fever booster vaccination. CDR3 sequence: CASSLAGRPQF. DNA of the CDR3: TGCGCCAGCAGCTTGGCGGGGAGGCCCCAGTTC.